Following are 20 T cell receptor beta chains from one sample sequenced in a study of cytomegalovirus exposure and HLA in healthy donors. The PCR was carried out with 60 Vbeta primers and 13 Jbeta primers. Here immunoSEQ multiplex PCR was the method, and the copy in TCRdb shows in-frame clones only, minus some. The sample consists of 70,000 to 95,000 clones, about 76% of them appearing once. Sequenced input: PBMCs. The receptors stem from a young man in good health and CMV-seropositive.

The CDR3 nucleotides read TGTGCCAGCGGGACAAGGGCGAACACTGAAGCTTTCTTT. Protein product: CASGTRANTEAFF. J is TRBJ1-1 and V is TRBV7-9, with D perhaps matching TRBD1 (6 bases). Trimming cost V 8 bases and J 1 base, with 11 bases left between them. This CDR3 has 13 amino acids. Per the germline V gene, CDR1 is SEHNR and CDR2 is FQNEAQ (reference sequence).

The CDR3 here is CAWSLGQGNPYEQYF. The CDR3 DNA sequence: TGTGCCTGGAGTTTGGGACAGGGGAATCCCTACGAGCAGTACTTC. The V call is TRBV30, the J call TRBJ2-7, with TRBD1 matching over 10 bases. After removal of 2 bases from V and 2 bases from J, the junction contained 6 bases not matched to a gene. Germline CDR1 and CDR2: GTSNPN and SVGIG (reference sequence). There are 15 residues in the CDR3.

The chain joins TRBV18 to TRBJ1-5, with D hard to call. Germline CDR1 is KGHSH and CDR2 is LQKENI. The CDR3 spans 13 residues. Trimming shortened V by 5 bases and J by 3 bases, and 8 bases separated the two germline ends. CDR3 sequence (DNA): TGTGCCAGCTCAACCGGGTCCAATCAGCCCCAGCATTTT. It translates to CASSTGSNQPQHF. Combining the CDR3 with reference TRBV18 and TRBJ1-5 gives the whole variable domain NAGVMQNPRHLVRRRGQEARLRCSPMKGHSHVYWYRQLPEEGLKFMVYLQKENIIDESGMPKERFSAEFPKEGPSILRIQQVVRGDSAAYFCASSTGSNQPQHFGDGTRLSIL.

This rearrangement joins TRBV18 to TRBJ2-3; D unclear. The CDR3 has 14 amino acids. V was cut by 6 bases and J by 3 bases, with 13 bases left in between. Germline CDR1 is KGHSH and CDR2 is LQKENI. The CDR3 region is CASSIPQATDTQYF. The CDR3 nucleotides are TGTGCCAGCTCCATACCCCAAGCTACAGATACGCAGTATTTT.

The chain couples TRBV6-4 to TRBJ2-7, with 15 bases that match TRBD2. The J segment lost 5 bases and the V segment lost 7 bases, leaving 9 bases of the junction unmatched. Germline V gene data show CDR1 as MRHNA and CDR2 as SNTAGT. The CDR3 consists of 16 residues. CDR3 sequence reads: CASTRTSGGAINEQYF. The CDR3 nucleotides read TGTGCCAGCACACGGACTAGCGGGGGGGCCATCAACGAGCAGTACTTC.

The rearrangement uses TRBV30 and TRBJ1-5; D unclear. V was pared by 0 bases and J by 2 bases, with 8 bases between. The CDR3 totals 14 residues. CDR1 is GTSNPN, CDR2 SVGIG, per germline (reference sequence). This chain's CDR3 is CAWSVTGGNQPQHF. The CDR3 bases are TGTGCCTGGAGTGTCACCGGGGGCAATCAGCCCCAGCATTTT.

This clone occurred a few times. CDR3 residues: CARSLGRGWNTEAFF. For the CDR3, the DNA is TGTGCCAGAAGCTTGGGGCGGGGCTGGAACACTGAAGCTTTCTTT. The V gene is TRBV5-3, the J gene TRBJ1-1, with D possibly matching TRBD1 (5 bases). TRBV5-3 is an open reading frame, and its role is uncertain. The CDR3 is 15 residues long. Trimming cost V 0 bases and J 1 base, with 10 bases left between them.

With regard to this clone: Other DNA sequences in the sample encode the same CDR3. The chain uses TRBV7-2 and TRBJ2-1, with 8 positions matching TRBD2. V was clipped by 1 base and J by 7 bases; unmatched bases: 6. The CDR3 spans 15 residues. CDR1 SGHTA and CDR2 FQGNSA come from the germline V gene. CDR3 loop: CASSLVRGGGNEQFF. The CDR3 DNA follows: TGTGCCAGCAGCTTAGTCCGGGGGGGAGGAAATGAGCAGTTCTTC. Full variable domain (rest looked up from reference TRBV7-2 and TRBJ2-1): GAGVSQSPSNKVTEKGKDVELRCDPISGHTALYWYRQSLGQGLEFLIYFQGNSAPDKSGLPSDRFSAERTGGSVSTLTIQRTQQEDSAVYLCASSLVRGGGNEQFFGPGTRLTVL.

This chain links TRBV6-5 with TRBJ1-2, with unresolved D. Germline V gene lookup returns CDR1 MNHEY and CDR2 SVGAGI. This CDR3 contains 13 residues. With 0 bases removed from V and 2 bases from J, the gap between germline ends came to 4 bases. CDR3 nucleotides: TGTGCCAGCAGTTACTCAGCCAACTATGGCTACACCTTC. This gives the protein CASSYSANYGYTF.

CDR3: CASSRRTGGETGNQPQHF. CDR3 DNA: TGTGCCAGCAGCCGACGGACAGGGGGCGAAACCGGCAATCAGCCCCAGCATTTT. The chain is built from TRBV28 and TRBJ1-5; 11 nucleotides agree with TRBD1. There are 18 residues in the CDR3. Unmatched junction bases numbered 12, after V lost 6 bases and J lost 2 bases. From germline, CDR1 is MDHEN and CDR2 SYDVKM.

The rearrangement joins TRBV2 to TRBJ2-7; D not certain. V was shortened by 2 bases and J by 1 base, with 9 bases between the two germline ends. The CDR3 has 14 amino acids. Germline assignment: CDR1 SNHLY and CDR2 FYNNEI. Here the CDR3 DNA reads TGTGCCAGCAGTGAATGGGTGACTTCCTACGAGCAGTACTTC. Its translation is CASSEWVTSYEQYF.

The genes are TRBV7-9 and TRBJ2-3, with TRBD1 as a possible D gene (6 bases). The CDR3 runs 16 residues. Per germline, CDR1 SEHNR and CDR2 FQNEAQ (reference sequence). Trimming left V 2 bases short and J 0 bases short, with 12 bases between. The CDR3 DNA reads as TGTGCCAGCAGCTTAAGCCAGGGGCCTAGCACAGATACGCAGTATTTT. It encodes CASSLSQGPSTDTQYF.

The rearrangement uses TRBV5-8 and TRBJ1-2; a possible D gene is TRBD1 (5 bases). Between the trimmed V and J ends, which lost 4 bases and 1 base, there was a span of 14 bases. The germline V gene has CDR1 SGHTS and CDR2 YDEGEE. This CDR3 comprises 15 residues. Here the CDR3 DNA reads TGTGCCAGCAGCAACCGCGGGGCGGATAACTATGGCTACACCTTC. It encodes CASSNRGADNYGYTF. Filled out from reference TRBV5-8 and TRBJ1-2, the complete variable domain reads EAGVTQSPTHLIKTRGQQATLRCSPISGHTSVYWYQQALGLGLQFLLWYDEGEERNRGNFPPRFSGRQFPNYSSELNVNALELEDSALYLCASSNRGADNYGYTFGSGTRLTVV.

The V and J genes are TRBV7-6 and TRBJ1-2; TRBD1 matches 11 bases. From germline, CDR1 is SGHVS and CDR2 FNYEAQ. This CDR3 contains 14 residues. Trimming at V came to 4 bases and at J to 4 bases, leaving 2 bases not matched to a gene. The CDR3, as DNA: TGTGCCAGCAGCTCCGGGACAGGGGGCTATGGCTACACCTTC. It codes for CASSSGTGGYGYTF.

This sequence joins TRBV2 and TRBJ2-1, with 7 nucleotides matching TRBD2. J gave up 0 bases and V 8 bases, and 4 bases lay outside the gene matches. Germline-derived CDR1 and CDR2 are SNHLY and FYNNEI. The CDR3 contains 14 residues. CDR3 residues: CASQGTNSYNEQFF. The CDR3 nucleotides are TGTGCCAGCCAAGGGACTAACTCCTACAATGAGCAGTTCTTC.

The V call is TRBV5-4, the J call TRBJ1-2; D may be TRBD1 (6 bases). The V gene lost 4 bases and the J gene lost 0 bases, with 19 bases spanning the gap. Germline V CDR1 and CDR2: SGHNT, YYREEE (reference sequence). This CDR3 contains 17 residues. CDR3 sequence (DNA): TGTGCCAGCAGCCGGGGGGGCGGCAGGGAGTCTAACTATGGCTACACCTTC. Its translation: CASSRGGGRESNYGYTF.

This chain joins TRBV7-9 and TRBJ1-2; D not resolved. The CDR3 is 14 amino acids. Trimming took 2 bases from V and 4 from J, leaving 11 bases between them. Looked up from germline, CDR1 is SEHNR and CDR2 is FQNEAQ (reference sequence). Written as DNA, the CDR3 is TGTGCCAGCAGCTTAAACTCCCAAGTCTATGGCTACACCTTC. This codes for CASSLNSQVYGYTF.

The chain uses TRBV20-1 and TRBJ2-3; maybe TRBD1 (5 bases). Deletions cut 7 bases from V and 4 bases from J, with 9 bases between. Germline V gives CDR1 DFQATT, CDR2 SNEGSKA (reference sequence). This CDR3 has 11 residues. The CDR3 sequence: CSVLGPDTQYF. The CDR3 DNA reads as TGCAGTGTACTGGGGCCAGATACGCAGTATTTT.

V gene TRBV6-1 combines with J gene TRBJ2-1; TRBD2 might be the D (5 bases). This CDR3 region has 14 residues. Trimming removed 2 bases from V and 2 bases from J, with 7 bases in between. Per germline, CDR1 MNHNS and CDR2 SASEGT. The CDR3 sequence is CASSERGAYNEQFF. The CDR3 DNA is TGTGCCAGCAGTGAACGGGGAGCCTACAATGAGCAGTTCTTC.

The chain employs TRBV10-3 and TRBJ1-1; D gene uncertain. The CDR3 has 14 residues. The V gene's germline CDR1 is ENHRY and CDR2 SYGVKD. Trimming removed 3 bases from V and 0 bases from J, with 8 bases in between. CDR3 sequence (DNA): TGTGCCATCAGTGATCCGGGGATGAACACTGAAGCTTTCTTT. This sequence encodes CAISDPGMNTEAFF.